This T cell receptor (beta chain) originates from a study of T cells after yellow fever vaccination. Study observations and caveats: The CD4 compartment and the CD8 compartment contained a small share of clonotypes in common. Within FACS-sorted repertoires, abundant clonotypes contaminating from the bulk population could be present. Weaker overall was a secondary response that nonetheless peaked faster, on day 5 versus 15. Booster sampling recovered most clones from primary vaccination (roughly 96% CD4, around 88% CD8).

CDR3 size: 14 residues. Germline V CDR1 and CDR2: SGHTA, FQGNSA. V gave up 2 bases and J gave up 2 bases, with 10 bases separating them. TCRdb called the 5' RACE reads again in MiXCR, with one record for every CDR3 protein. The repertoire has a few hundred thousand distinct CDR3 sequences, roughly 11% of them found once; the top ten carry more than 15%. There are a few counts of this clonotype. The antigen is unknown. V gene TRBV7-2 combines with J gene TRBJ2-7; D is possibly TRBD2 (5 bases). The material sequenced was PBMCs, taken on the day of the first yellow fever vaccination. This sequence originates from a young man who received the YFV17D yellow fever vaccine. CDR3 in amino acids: CASSLLRGTYEQYF. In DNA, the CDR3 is TGTGCCAGCAGCTTACTCCGGGGTACCTACGAGCAGTACTTC.